A single sample gave rise to the 4 T cell receptor beta chains below, sequenced in a study of CD8 T cells in Susac syndrome. An input of roughly 0.45 to 1 ug of RNA was subjected to reverse transcription using random hexamers. TCRdb processed the immunoSEQ multiplex PCR reads anew with MiXCR; each CDR3 protein has one entry. The profile shows approximately 190,000 distinct CDR3 sequences, about 91% of them singletons. The sample consisted of CD4+ T cells from PBMCs. Every receptor here comes from a human donor with Susac syndrome.

J is TRBJ1-2 and V is TRBV12-3 or TRBV12-4, with TRBD1 matching over 9 bases. The CDR3 sequence is 15 residues long. V lost 1 base to trimming and J lost 7 bases; unmatched junction nucleotides: 7. The CDR3 bases are TGTGCCAGCAGTTTAGTGACAGGGGGTAGGGGTGGCTACACCTTC. It translates to CASSLVTGGRGGYTF.

This chain uses TRBV20-1 with TRBJ1-5, with TRBD1 identical over 8 bases. The CDR3 runs 13 residues. Germline CDR1 DFQATT, CDR2 SNEGSKA (reference sequence). The V segment lost 0 bases and the J segment 5 bases; nucleotides outside the gene matches: 0. The chain's CDR3 is CSAREQGDQPQHF. CDR3 DNA sequence: TGCAGTGCTAGAGAACAGGGGGATCAGCCCCAGCATTTT.

The J gene is TRBJ1-2, the V gene TRBV28; no reliable D call. V was clipped by 5 bases and J by 1 base, with 8 bases between them. Germline V gene data show CDR1 as MDHEN and CDR2 as SYDVKM. There are 13 residues in the CDR3. CDR3 amino acids: CASSAGFNYGYTF. In DNA form, the CDR3 reads TGTGCCAGCAGTGCAGGCTTTAACTATGGCTACACCTTC.

This chain links TRBV11-1 with TRBJ2-3, with unresolved D. The CDR3 covers 15 residues. The germline V gene has CDR1 SGHAT and CDR2 FQDESV (reference sequence). Between the trimmed V and J ends, which lost 3 bases and 4 bases, there was a span of 14 bases. CDR3 coding DNA: TGTGCCAGCAGCTTGAACAGTCTAAGTGCAGATACGCAGTATTTT. Translation gives CASSLNSLSADTQYF.